The clone carrying this TCR beta chain was detected only a few times. Its antigen remains unidentified. These data originate in a study of T-cell memory formation after mild COVID-19. Using its own MiXCR run on the 5' RACE reads, TCRdb lists one record per CDR3 protein. The sample yields about 620,000 distinct CDR3 sequences, about 20% seen once. Regarding the study as a whole: The pre-infection memory compartment contained some responding clones, suggesting cross-reactive memory joined.

The sequenced material came from PBMCs or a T cell subset sorted from them (not recorded which). This sequence was found in an adult woman who had mild COVID-19 (a few samples of this study predate the infection). Cell type and time point are not known.

This chain's CDR3 is CASSFPPDKRTDTQYF. Here the CDR3 DNA reads TGTGCCAGCAGTTTCCCGCCGGACAAACGCACAGATACGCAGTATTTT. The chain couples TRBV6-2 or TRBV6-3 to TRBJ2-3, with D maybe TRBD1 (5 bases). Germline CDR1 and CDR2: MNHEY and SVGEGT. V was pared by 4 bases and J by 1 base, with 15 bases between. This CDR3 region has 16 residues.